These 9 T cell receptor beta chains were all obtained from the same sample, sequenced in a study of cytomegalovirus exposure and HLA in healthy donors. With 60 Vbeta and 13 Jbeta primers, the PCR was carried out. TCRdb's table, derived via immunoSEQ multiplex PCR, lists solely in-frame clones and lacks some. The table shows 120,000 to 150,000 clones, with around 59% occurring only once. Sequencing used PBMCs. The receptor source for this set is a male donor in good health and CMV-seronegative.

Note on this clone: One end of the junction does not line up with germline, which may come from a read error. V and J are TRBV18 and TRBJ2-5, with TRBD1 matching 7 bases. The CDR3 extends over 16 amino acids. The germline V gene has CDR1 KGHSH and CDR2 LQKENI. The DNA of the CDR3 is TGTGCCTGCTCACCACCTGAGGGTCCCAGGGGGGAGACCCAGTACTTC. Protein product: CACSPPEGPRGETQYF.

The V gene is TRBV18, the J gene TRBJ1-3, with TRBD1 identical over 7 bases. The V gene's germline CDR1 is KGHSH and CDR2 LQKENI. Losses at the gene ends were 1 base for V and 4 bases for J; bases not matched to a gene: 13. The CDR3 is 18 residues long. The CDR3 protein is CASSPLPGEGATGNTIYF. The DNA for the CDR3 is TGTGCCAGCTCACCACTTCCAGGAGAGGGGGCGACGGGAAACACCATATATTTT. The full variable domain, with the rest looked up from reference TRBV18 and TRBJ1-3, is NAGVMQNPRHLVRRRGQEARLRCSPMKGHSHVYWYRQLPEEGLKFMVYLQKENIIDESGMPKERFSAEFPKEGPSILRIQQVVRGDSAAYFCASSPLPGEGATGNTIYFGEGSWLTVV.

The genes are TRBV6-1 and TRBJ2-5; D may be TRBD2 (6 bases). There are 16 residues in the CDR3. Germline CDR1 is MNHNS and CDR2 is SASEGT. Trimming pared 2 bases from V and 1 base from J, leaving 14 bases between. This CDR3 is CASSELVWGVQETQYF. In nucleotides, the CDR3 is TGTGCCAGCAGTGAATTAGTTTGGGGGGTCCAAGAGACCCAGTACTTC.

This clone occurred a few times. V gene TRBV6-5 combines with J gene TRBJ2-5; 8 positions agree with TRBD2. This CDR3 spans 13 amino acids. V lost 10 bases to trimming and J lost 7 bases; unmatched junction nucleotides: 11. The germline CDR1 and CDR2 sequences are MNHEY and SVGAGI. The CDR3 spells CATRRGLAGTQYF. The CDR3 DNA sequence: TGTGCCACCAGAAGGGGTCTAGCGGGGACCCAGTACTTC.

CDR3 nucleotides: TGTGCCAGCAGCAGAGGGGGGACAGGCAACTCCTACGAGCAGTACTTC. Residues: CASSRGGTGNSYEQYF. The chain employs TRBV7-9 and TRBJ2-7, with 8 bases lining up with TRBD1. This CDR3 comprises 16 residues. Germline values: CDR1 SEHNR, CDR2 FQNEAQ (reference sequence). V trimming: 5 bases; J trimming: 0 bases; junction bases outside the gene matches: 9.

This clone is a singleton in its sample. This chain connects TRBV5-6 to TRBJ2-1, with 10 bases aligning to TRBD2. After removal of 4 bases from V and 3 bases from J, the junction contained 1 base not matched to a gene. Germline CDR1 and CDR2: SGHDT and YYEEEE. The CDR3 covers 14 residues. The CDR3 is CASSGTSDYNEQFF. DNA for the CDR3: TGTGCCAGCAGCGGGACTAGCGACTACAATGAGCAGTTCTTC.

Details on this clone: At the DNA level, this CDR3 is encoded by other sequences in the same sample as well. V and J are TRBV5-1 and TRBJ1-3, with D possibly matching TRBD1 (5 bases). The CDR3 length is 14 residues. Germline CDR1 is SGHRS and CDR2 is YFSETQ. The ends were cut back, 4 bases at V and 0 bases at J, with 8 bases in the middle. The CDR3 nucleotides are TGCGCCAGCAGCCAAACAGGCTCTGGAAACACCATATATTTT. It is translated as CASSQTGSGNTIYF.

The chain combines TRBV7-6 with TRBJ1-6; D is uncertain. Germline-derived CDR1 and CDR2 are SGHVS and FNYEAQ. V was pared by 1 base and J by 9 bases, with 13 bases between. The CDR3 extends over 15 amino acids. This chain's CDR3 is CASSLGATALSPLHF. The CDR3 DNA reads as TGTGCCAGCAGCTTAGGAGCCACAGCCCTTTCACCCCTCCACTTT. The full variable domain, its missing parts supplied by reference TRBV7-6 and TRBJ1-6, is GAGVSQSPRYKVTKRGQDVALRCDPISGHVSLYWYRQALGQGPEFLTYFNYEAQQDKSGLPNDRFSAERPEGSISTLTIQRTEQRDSAMYRCASSLGATALSPLHFGNGTRLTVT.

This clone was found a few times. This sequence joins TRBV27 and TRBJ2-7; D possibly corresponds to TRBD1 (6 bases). The CDR3 has 16 residues. Germline CDR1 is MNHEY and CDR2 is SMNVEV (reference sequence). V gave up 7 bases and J gave up 4 bases, with 23 bases separating them. The CDR3 here is CASNPSQAGADYEQYF. The CDR3 nucleotides read TGTGCCAGCAACCCCTCGCAGGCAGGGGCGGATTACGAGCAGTACTTC.